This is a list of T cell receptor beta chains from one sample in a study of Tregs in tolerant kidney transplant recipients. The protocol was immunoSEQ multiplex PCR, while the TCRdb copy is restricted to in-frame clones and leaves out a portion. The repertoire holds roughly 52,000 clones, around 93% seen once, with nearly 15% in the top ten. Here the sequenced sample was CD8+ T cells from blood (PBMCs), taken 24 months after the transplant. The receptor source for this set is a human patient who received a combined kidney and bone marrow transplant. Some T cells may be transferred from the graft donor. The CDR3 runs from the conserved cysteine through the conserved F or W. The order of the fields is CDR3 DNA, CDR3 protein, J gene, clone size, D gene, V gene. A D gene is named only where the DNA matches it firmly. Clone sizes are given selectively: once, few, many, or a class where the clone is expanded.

TGTGCCAGTAGTTGGGGGCCGAGAGGCTCCTACGAGCAGTACTTC CASSWGPRGSYEQYF TRBJ2-7 NA NA TRBV19
TGTGCCAGCAGCTTCCACGGGGGGCCGAGGAATAGCAATCAGCCCCAGCATTTT CASSFHGGPRNSNQPQHF TRBJ1-5 NA NA TRBV7-2
TGTGCCAGCAAACTCCCGGGACAGATCACAGATACGCAGTATTTT CASKLPGQITDTQYF TRBJ2-3 once TRBD1 TRBV2
TGTGCCAGTAGTATGTCTAGCGGGGGGCCGATACAAGAGACCCAGTACTTC CASSMSSGGPIQETQYF TRBJ2-5 NA TRBD2 TRBV19
TGTGCCAGCAGCACCCATCAGGGGGCTAACTATGGCTACACCTTC CASSTHQGANYGYTF TRBJ1-2 NA TRBD1 TRBV9
TGTGCCAGCAGTGAACCCAGGGAGGCTGCTAATTCACCCCTCCACTTT CASSEPREAANSPLHF TRBJ1-6 NA NA TRBV6-1
TGTGCCAGCAGTTTAGGGCAGAAATCAACTAATGAAAAACTGTTTTTT CASSLGQKSTNEKLFF TRBJ1-4 few NA TRBV28
TGTGCCAGCAGTTTCGGGTCCGTCTCTGGAAACACCATATATTTT CASSFGSVSGNTIYF TRBJ1-3 NA NA TRBV28
TGTGCCACCAGCAGAATTGACTCTCTCAATGAGCAGTTCTTC CATSRIDSLNEQFF TRBJ2-1 NA NA TRBV15
TGTGCCAGCAGCGTAGAACCAGGGGGTATCGACGAGCAGTACTTC CASSVEPGGIDEQYF TRBJ2-7 once TRBD1 TRBV9
TGTGCCAGCTCACCACCATATGGGACAGAAGGAGAGACCCAGTACTTC CASSPPYGTEGETQYF TRBJ2-5 NA TRBD1 TRBV18
TGCGCCAGCAGCTTTAGCGGGGGGGCCTTCGAGCAGTACTTC CASSFSGGAFEQYF TRBJ2-7 NA TRBD2 TRBV5-1
TGTGCCAGCAGCTTGTTATTGAGGATTTTAGTCGATGGCTACACCTTC CASSLLLRILVDGYTF TRBJ1-2 NA NA TRBV5-6
TGTGCCGGAGCGGGGGGCACCTCCTACAATGAGCAGTTCTTC CAGAGGTSYNEQFF TRBJ2-1 once TRBD2 TRBV6-1
TGTGCCAGCAGCTTAGGGACAGGCTCCTACAATGAGCAGTTCTTC CASSLGTGSYNEQFF TRBJ2-1 NA TRBD1 TRBV7-9
TGTGCCAGCAGCTCTTCTAGCGGAGCCTACGAGCAGTACTTC CASSSSSGAYEQYF TRBJ2-7 once TRBD2 TRBV11-2
TGTGCCAGCGGGACAGCCTACGAGCAGTACTTC CASGTAYEQYF TRBJ2-7 NA TRBD1 TRBV19
TGTGCCAGCAGTTACACGGTGGGGGCTGTAGAGACCCAGTACTTC CASSYTVGAVETQYF TRBJ2-5 NA NA TRBV6-5
TGTGCCAGCTCACCATGGGCTAGCGGGGGGTACGAGCAGTACTTC CASSPWASGGYEQYF TRBJ2-7 NA TRBD2 TRBV18
TGCAGTGCCGAACAGGGATCTGGCTACACCTTC CSAEQGSGYTF TRBJ1-2 once NA TRBV20-1
TGTGCCAGCAGCTTAGATGGAGGGAGAAATTCACCCCTCCACTTT CASSLDGGRNSPLHF TRBJ1-6 few NA TRBV11-2
TGTGCCAGCAGGGAGCCGGGACTAGTTATGGATACGCAGTATTTT CASREPGLVMDTQYF TRBJ2-3 NA TRBD2 TRBV27
TGTGCCAGTAGTATAGTCCAGGGTGGAAAGACCCAGTACTTC CASSIVQGGKTQYF TRBJ2-5 NA NA TRBV19
TGTGCCAGCAGCCCAGGGACAGTCCACGAGCAGTACTTC CASSPGTVHEQYF TRBJ2-7 few TRBD1 TRBV7-3
TGTGCCAGCAGTGGTGGACTGGCCACAGATACGCAGTATTTT CASSGGLATDTQYF TRBJ2-3 NA NA TRBV2
TGTGCCAGCAGCTTAGGGCTAGCGGGGGGGCTAAACAATGAGCAGTTCTTC CASSLGLAGGLNNEQFF TRBJ2-1 NA TRBD2 TRBV7-7
TGTGCCAGCAGCCCGGCGGGAGGGTCCTACAATGAGCAGTTCTTC CASSPAGGSYNEQFF TRBJ2-1 NA TRBD2 TRBV9